The source of this TCR beta chain is a study of T cells in Graves' hyperthyroidism and ophthalmopathy. About the study: Peripheral blood specimens were obtained at initial diagnosis, prior to any treatment. Overall study findings and caveats: The model made its ophthalmopathy prediction, and onset followed a median approximately 7 months later.

Germline loops: CDR1 LNHDA, CDR2 SQIVND (reference sequence). V shed 5 bases and J shed 0 bases, with 16 bases lying between them. The CDR3 is 16 amino acids. No progression to ophthalmopathy during 18 months of follow-up defined stable disease. Approximately 10 ml of fresh peripheral blood supplied the PBMCs. For this clonotype: Its antigen is not known.

From RNA transcripts, TCR beta CDR3 regions were amplified. HTBI primers drove first-round RT-PCR of the TCR CDR3. TCRdb itself ran the multiplex PCR reads through MiXCR, one entry per CDR3 protein. The sample has under 400,000 distinct CDR3 sequences, approximately 15% seen once. The chain is built from TRBV19 and TRBJ1-2; D is unclear. Source material: blood. This sequence was found in a woman aged 55-75 years with Graves' hyperthyroidism. In DNA form, the CDR3 reads TGTGCCAGTAGTGCCCGGTGGCAGGTCGCTAACTATGGCTACACCTTC. It translates to CASSARWQVANYGYTF.